The entry below gives a single TCR beta chain sequence along with its context. Its antigen is as yet unknown. The length of the CDR3 is 18 residues. These data come from a study of post-analysis software for immune sequencing data. On the study more broadly: The cohort encompassed relapsing-remitting, secondary progressive and progressive-relapsing multiple sclerosis disease courses.

Study observations and caveats: Samples made in the same batch grouped tightly together by F measure. In multiple sclerosis, normalized Chao1 diversity was significantly below that of controls. TRBV5-6, TRBV5-1 and TRBV20-1 belonged to a set of about five TRBV segments that were more frequent in patients than controls.

The authors incorporated unique molecular identifiers into the TCR beta cDNA libraries. Some 540,000 cDNA molecules were obtained from 1 to 10 million T cells. TCRdb reprocessed the PCR reads via MiXCR and lists one record per CDR3 protein. The repertoire has approximately 400,000 distinct CDR3 sequences, roughly 35% of them found once; the top ten carry around an eighth. Sequencing was performed on blood. The gene calls are TRBV21-1 and TRBJ1-1; no check of the table's D call, TRBD1, against the DNA was made. TRBV21-1 is flagged as a pseudogene. This TCR was sampled from a girl aged 10 to 17 with multiple sclerosis. The CDR3, as DNA: TGTGCCAGCAGCAGAGCGCCCTCGGACAGGGGCCAGAACACTGAAGCTTTCTTT. This codes for CASSRAPSDRGQNTEAFF.